The source of this TCR beta chain is a study of T cells in localized non-small cell lung cancer. Findings of the study overall: The study found T cell clonality highest in uninvolved adjacent lung, above tumor. Turning up in adjacent lung were a median around 58 of the top 100 tumor clones.

The method was immunoSEQ multiplex PCR; TCRdb's version includes in-frame clones alone and lacks a portion of them. The data show roughly 58,000 clones, roughly 81% seen once. CDR3 length: 13 residues. The ends were cut back, 2 bases at V and 2 bases at J, with 9 bases in the middle. Germline lookup yields CDR1 SQVTM and CDR2 ANQGSEA. Points on this clone: What it recognizes is unknown.

J is TRBJ1-2 and V is TRBV29-1; no clear D. The source is a man aged 35 to 69 with stage II lung adenocarcinoma. The input for sequencing was PBMCs, taken before any cancer treatment. In DNA form, the CDR3 reads TGCAGCGTTGAATTCGTCAGGAACTATGGCTACACCTTC. Residues: CSVEFVRNYGYTF.